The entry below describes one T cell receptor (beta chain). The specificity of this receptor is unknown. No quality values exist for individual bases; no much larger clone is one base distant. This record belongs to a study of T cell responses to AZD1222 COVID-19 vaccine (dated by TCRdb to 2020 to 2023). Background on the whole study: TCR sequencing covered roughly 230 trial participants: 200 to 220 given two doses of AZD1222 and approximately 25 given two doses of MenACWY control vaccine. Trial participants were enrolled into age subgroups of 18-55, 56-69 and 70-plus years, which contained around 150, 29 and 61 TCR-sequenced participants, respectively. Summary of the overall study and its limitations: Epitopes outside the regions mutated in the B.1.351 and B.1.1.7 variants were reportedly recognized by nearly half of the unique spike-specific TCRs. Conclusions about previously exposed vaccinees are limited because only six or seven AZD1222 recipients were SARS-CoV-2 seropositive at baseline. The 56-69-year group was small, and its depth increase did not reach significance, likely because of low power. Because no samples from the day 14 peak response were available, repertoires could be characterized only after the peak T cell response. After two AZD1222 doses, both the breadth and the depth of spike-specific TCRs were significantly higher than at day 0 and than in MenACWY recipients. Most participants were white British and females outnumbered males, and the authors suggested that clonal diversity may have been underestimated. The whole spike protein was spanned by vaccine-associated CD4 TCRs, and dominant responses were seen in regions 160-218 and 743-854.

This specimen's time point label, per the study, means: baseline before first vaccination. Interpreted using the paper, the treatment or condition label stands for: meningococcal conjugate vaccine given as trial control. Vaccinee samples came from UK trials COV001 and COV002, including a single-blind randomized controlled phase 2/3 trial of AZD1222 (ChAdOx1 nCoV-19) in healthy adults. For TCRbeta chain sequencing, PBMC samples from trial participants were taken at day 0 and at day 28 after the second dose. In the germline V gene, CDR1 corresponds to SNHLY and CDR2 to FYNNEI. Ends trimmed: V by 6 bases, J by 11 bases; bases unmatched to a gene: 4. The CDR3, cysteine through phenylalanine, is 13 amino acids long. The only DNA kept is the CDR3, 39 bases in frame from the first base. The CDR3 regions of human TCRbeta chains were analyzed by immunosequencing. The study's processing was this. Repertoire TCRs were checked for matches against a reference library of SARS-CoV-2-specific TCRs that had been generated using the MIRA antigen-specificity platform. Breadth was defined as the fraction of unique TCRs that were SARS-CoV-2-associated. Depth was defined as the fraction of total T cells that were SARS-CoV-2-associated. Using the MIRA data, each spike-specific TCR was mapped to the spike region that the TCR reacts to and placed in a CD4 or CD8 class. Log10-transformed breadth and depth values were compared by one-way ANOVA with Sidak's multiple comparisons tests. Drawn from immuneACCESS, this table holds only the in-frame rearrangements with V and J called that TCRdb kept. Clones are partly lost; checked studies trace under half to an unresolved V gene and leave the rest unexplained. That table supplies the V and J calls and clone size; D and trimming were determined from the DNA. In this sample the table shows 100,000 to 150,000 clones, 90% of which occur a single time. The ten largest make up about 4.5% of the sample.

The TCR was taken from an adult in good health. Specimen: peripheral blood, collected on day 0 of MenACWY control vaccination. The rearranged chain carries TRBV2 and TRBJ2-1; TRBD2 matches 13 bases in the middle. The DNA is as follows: TGTGCCAGCAGCGGACTAGCGGGGGATCAGCAGTTCTTC. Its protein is CASSGLAGDQQFF.